This T cell receptor (beta chain) comes out of a study of blood T cell repertoires in COVID-19 (dated by TCRdb to the early 2020s). With respect to the entire study: The collaborator samples originated in the United States, Italy and Spain and spanned the acute and convalescent phases of COVID-19. The samples were drawn from two sources: the first 160 participants of the ongoing ImmuneRACE study, and some 1,300 subjects contributed by 6 global collaborators. Deeply sampled blood TCRbeta repertoires from subjects exposed to, actively infected with, or recovered from COVID-19 were included in the dataset. HLA class I and class II types, where available, came from metadata supplied by the sample provider rather than from assay-based typing. The repertoires were released in a freely available public database meant as a resource for research on the immune response to SARS-CoV-2. The prospective study material was composed of cDNA or gDNA derived from T cells, B-cell-depleted T cells, or PBMCs. Sample metadata almost always included a de-identified subject ID, COVID-19 status, age in years and sex.

Participants in the prospective study were aged about 18 to 89 years, lived in about two dozen United States geographic areas, and enrolled through a virtual design. In the prospective study, participants were assigned to cohorts based on the clinical history participants reported in a screening survey and a study questionnaire. Mobile phlebotomists in the prospective study collected whole blood, serum and a nasopharyngeal or oropharyngeal swab from every participant. Participants in the prospective study had the option to provide additional blood draws and questionnaires over a 2-month period. Before DNA extraction, blood samples from the prospective study were shipped at room temperature or frozen. As encoded in the germline V gene, CDR1 is MNHEY while CDR2 is SVGAGI. The V end gives up 4 bases and the J end 3 bases, leaving 3 bases in the junction not matched to a gene. The CDR3 covers 15 residues, taking in both the cysteine and the phenylalanine. Only the CDR3 portion is preserved as DNA: 45 bases, with reading frame beginning at the first base.

On this clone itself: What this receptor recognizes is not known. No base qualities exist here, and no much larger clone lies one base off it. Other DNA sequences in this sample translate to the same CDR3.

TCRbeta CDR3 regions were amplified from genomic DNA using the immunoSEQ Assay, a bias-controlled multiplex PCR. The paper's data handling went like this. The number of nucleated cells in each sample was estimated from the amplification of reference gene primers within the assay. To quantify the absolute abundance of each unique TCRbeta CDR3 rearrangement, sequence reads were collapsed and filtered. For each sample, productive Simpson clonality was calculated as the square root of Simpson's diversity index across productive rearrangements. TCRdb's version of the immuneACCESS table is confined to in-frame rearrangements and falls short of the full clone set. An unresolved V gene accounts for under half of the shortfall where checked; the remainder is of unknown origin. The DNA gave D and trimming, while V, J and clone size come from that table. This sample is represented by around 250,000 clones; more than 70% of them were singletons. About 1.2% of the sample belongs to the ten largest clones.

Results the study describes overall, beyond this receptor: Clinical and demographic metadata were provided uncurated, with the amount varying by source and participant.

The clonotype was recovered from a woman in her thirties or forties with acute COVID-19. Sequencing was performed on PBMCs or T cells enriched from blood (not recorded which). This sequence uses TRBV6-5 and TRBJ2-7; TRBD2 matches 13 bases in the middle. CDR3 sequence: CASSSRLAGGYEQYF. The DNA sequence reads TGTGCCAGCAGTTCCAGACTAGCGGGAGGCTACGAGCAGTACTTC.